The 25 T cell receptor beta chains reported below all come from one sample, sequenced in a study of T cell repertoires in cytomegalovirus infection. MiXCR, applied by TCRdb to the reads, yields one record per CDR3 protein. The sample has around 210,000 distinct CDR3 sequences, about 7% seen once. Sequencing was done on a sample of PBMCs. The origin of the receptors is a human donor in good health (CMV status not recorded). Some clones in this sample may be carry-over from other donors' samples.

This clonotype has more than one count but fewer than ten. This chain connects TRBV20-1 to TRBJ1-6, with D uncertain. V shed 1 base and J shed 10 bases, with 23 bases lying between them. Germline assignment: CDR1 DFQATT and CDR2 SNEGSKA (reference sequence). The CDR3 consists of 17 residues. This CDR3 reads CSARGRRFVLRESPLHF. The CDR3 DNA sequence: TGCAGTGCTAGAGGAAGGCGGTTTGTTTTGAGGGAGTCACCCCTCCACTTT.

This clonotype occurred many times. The V gene is TRBV29-1, the J gene TRBJ2-7, with unresolved D. The V end lost 6 bases, the J end lost 1 base, and 10 bases lay between the germline ends. The length of the CDR3 is 12 residues. CDR1 is SQVTM and CDR2 is ANQGSEA in the germline V gene. CDR3 loop: CSVQGQSYEQYF. CDR3 in DNA: TGCAGCGTCCAAGGTCAATCCTACGAGCAGTACTTC.

The table lists this clonotype with many counts. V gene TRBV7-2 combines with J gene TRBJ2-3; 7 bases are a match to TRBD2. The V gene's germline CDR1 is SGHTA and CDR2 FQGNSA. Trimming cost V 4 bases and J 5 bases; bases outside gene matches: 9. This CDR3 region has 15 residues. The CDR3 sequence is CASSSPLAVRDTQYF. The DNA of the CDR3 is TGTGCCAGCAGCTCACCCCTAGCGGTGAGAGATACGCAGTATTTT.

Comments on this clonotype: This may be a read error: a much more frequent sequence differs by one nucleotide. V usage is TRBV6-6 and J usage is TRBJ2-1; D call uncertain. There are 14 residues in the CDR3. CDR1 MNHNY and CDR2 SVGAGI come from the germline V gene (reference sequence). CDR3 protein: CASSYRVSYNKQFF. DNA for the CDR3: TGTGCCAGCAGTTACAGGGTCTCCTACAATAAGCAGTTCTTC.

V gene TRBV7-3 combines with J gene TRBJ2-1; 7 positions agree with TRBD1. This CDR3 is built from 15 residues. Germline loops: CDR1 SGHTA, CDR2 FQGTGA. Trimming took 5 bases from V and 5 from J; bases not matched to a gene: 9. The CDR3 loop reads CASSHGQEFDNEQFF. The CDR3 DNA sequence: TGTGCCAGCAGCCACGGACAGGAATTCGACAATGAGCAGTTCTTC. Together with reference TRBV7-3 and TRBJ2-1, the CDR3 gives the full variable domain: GAGVSQTPSNKVTEKGKYVELRCDPISGHTALYWYRQSLGQGPEFLIYFQGTGAADDSGLPNDRFFAVRPEGSVSTLKIQRTERGDSAVYLCASSHGQEFDNEQFFGPGTRLTVL.

This clonotype was counted ten times or more. The chain is built from TRBV20-1 and TRBJ1-1, with no clear D. The V end lost 2 bases, the J end lost 8 bases, and 6 bases lay between the germline ends. CDR1 DFQATT and CDR2 SNEGSKA come from the germline V gene (reference sequence). The CDR3 length is 10 residues. The CDR3 DNA reads TGCAGTGCTAGACTTCGGGAAGCTTTCTTT. Amino acid sequence: CSARLREAFF.

This clonotype was observed at least ten times. The chain recombines TRBV4-3 with TRBJ1-4; D call uncertain. The CDR3 consists of 18 residues. The germline V and J ends were trimmed by 0 bases and 3 bases, with 17 bases remaining between them. Germline CDR1 LGHNA, CDR2 YSLEER. The CDR3 sequence: CASSQDLSGAGPNEKLFF. For the CDR3, the DNA is TGCGCCAGCAGCCAAGATTTGAGTGGCGCTGGGCCTAATGAAAAACTGTTTTTT.

The table lists this clonotype with many counts. The chain uses TRBV15 and TRBJ1-1; D remains ambiguous. Germline loops: CDR1 LNHNV, CDR2 YYDKDF (reference sequence). The CDR3 contains 12 residues. Trimming left V 0 bases short and J 9 bases short, with 8 bases between. CDR3 residues: CATSRDRMKAFF. In DNA form, the CDR3 reads TGTGCCACCAGCAGAGATCGCATGAAAGCTTTCTTT.

The V and J genes are TRBV10-1 and TRBJ2-1; 9 bases are shared with TRBD1. The V gene end was trimmed by 3 bases and the J gene end by 8 bases; junction bases not matched to a gene: 8. Germline V gene data show CDR1 as WNHNN and CDR2 as SYGVQD (reference sequence). This CDR3 region has 15 residues. CDR3 sequence reads: CASSETGTGNDEQFF. The DNA of the CDR3 is TGCGCCAGCAGTGAAACCGGGACAGGGAACGATGAGCAGTTCTTC.

The chain has TRBV14 and TRBJ2-4; 9 bases agree with TRBD1. CDR1 is SGHDN, CDR2 FVKESK, per germline. Losses at the gene ends were 0 bases for V and 2 bases for J; bases not matched to a gene: 14. The CDR3 sequence is 20 residues long. The DNA of the CDR3 is TGTGCCAGCAGCCAAGATAAGGGGAACACAGGGGGCATGTCCAAAAACATTCAGTACTTC. Translating it yields CASSQDKGNTGGMSKNIQYF.

This clonotype was observed at least ten times. The rearrangement uses TRBV9 and TRBJ1-2, with 11 positions matching TRBD1. The CDR3 is made up of 15 amino acids. The V segment lost 3 bases and the J segment 4 bases; nucleotides outside the gene matches: 5. The V gene's germline CDR1 is SGDLS and CDR2 YYNGEE. CDR3 DNA: TGTGCCAGCAGCGCTGGGACAGGGGGTGGCTATGGCTACACCTTC. It encodes CASSAGTGGGYGYTF.

This clonotype was counted ten times or more. The rearrangement uses TRBV7-2 and TRBJ1-2; no definite D call. CDR1 and CDR2 (germline): SGHTA, FQGNSA. CDR3 length equals 15 residues. V was clipped by 0 bases and J by 6 bases, with 14 bases between them. CDR3 nucleotides: TGTGCCAGCAGCTTAGCGGCAACGGCGGCCGATGGCTACACCTTC. This codes for CASSLAATAADGYTF.

This clonotype was recorded many times. This chain joins TRBV28 and TRBJ2-7, with 9 bases lining up with TRBD1. V was pared by 4 bases and J by 0 bases, with 4 bases of the junction left unmatched. Germline V gene sequence: CDR1 MDHEN, CDR2 SYDVKM. The CDR3 is 15 amino acids. The CDR3, as DNA: TGTGCCAGCAGTTCCCCGGGACAGGGCTCCTACGAGCAGTACTTC. Its protein product is CASSSPGQGSYEQYF.

This clonotype was seen ten or more times. The chain couples TRBV5-6 to TRBJ2-5; 9 bases are a match to TRBD2. J lost 7 bases, V lost 1 base, and 8 bases had no gene match. Per germline, CDR1 SGHDT and CDR2 YYEEEE. This CDR3 comprises 15 residues. The chain's CDR3 is CASSLSLAGSGTQYF. The CDR3 coding sequence is TGTGCCAGCAGCTTGAGTCTAGCGGGGTCAGGGACCCAGTACTTC.

This clonotype was recorded many times. The gene calls are TRBV3-1 and TRBJ2-1; a possible D gene is TRBD2 (6 bases). Per the germline V gene, CDR1 is LGHDT and CDR2 is YNNKEL (reference sequence). The V and J ends lost 0 bases and 2 bases respectively, with 11 bases between them. CDR3 length: 16 residues. The CDR3 nucleotides are TGTGCCAGCAGCCAAGAGCCGGGACTCCCCTACAATGAGCAGTTCTTC. Its translation: CASSQEPGLPYNEQFF.

In this sample, this clonotype turned up many times. V usage is TRBV20-1 and J usage is TRBJ1-1; a possible D gene is TRBD1 (5 bases). The germline V gene has CDR1 DFQATT and CDR2 SNEGSKA (reference sequence). The CDR3 totals 14 residues. Trimming removed 6 bases at V and 3 bases at J, with 17 bases between. The CDR3 here is CSAQRRQYDTEAFF. The CDR3 bases are TGCAGTGCCCAGCGGAGACAGTACGACACTGAAGCTTTCTTT.

This clonotype was detected many times. The chain employs TRBV28 and TRBJ1-6; D gene ambiguous. CDR1 MDHEN and CDR2 SYDVKM come from the germline V gene. The CDR3 covers 16 residues. V was shortened by 7 bases and J by 3 bases, with 16 bases between the two germline ends. For the CDR3, the DNA is TGTGCCAGCAACACCGAGGCAGGATACTATAATTCACCCCTCCACTTT. Its protein product is CASNTEAGYYNSPLHF. Full variable domain (rest looked up from reference TRBV28 and TRBJ1-6): DVKVTQSSRYLVKRTGEKVFLECVQDMDHENMFWYRQDPGLGLRLIYFSYDVKMKEKGDIPEGYSVSREKKERFSLILESASTNQTSMYLCASNTEAGYYNSPLHFGNGTRLTVT.

The gene calls are TRBV6-6 and TRBJ2-5; 8 nucleotides line up with TRBD1. Germline lookup yields CDR1 MNHNY and CDR2 SVGAGI (reference sequence). The CDR3 covers 16 residues. J lost 4 bases, V lost 5 bases, and 12 bases had no gene match. The CDR3: CASSSGTGGVRETQYF. CDR3 in DNA: TGTGCCAGCAGTAGCGGAACAGGGGGAGTACGAGAGACCCAGTACTTC.

In this sample, this clonotype turned up many times. The rearrangement joins TRBV6-2 or TRBV6-3 to TRBJ1-1; D is perhaps TRBD1 (6 bases). Per the germline V gene, CDR1 is MNHEY and CDR2 is SVGEGT. The CDR3 length is 16 residues. Trimming shortened V by 6 bases and J by 6 bases, and 23 bases separated the two germline ends. The CDR3: CASRTNTRGLRAEAFF. Here the CDR3 DNA reads TGTGCCAGCAGAACAAATACTCGGGGGCTACGGGCTGAAGCTTTCTTT.

This clonotype appeared many times. The rearrangement uses TRBV7-2 and TRBJ1-2; D gene unclear. V was shortened by 4 bases and J by 4 bases, with 7 bases between the two germline ends. Germline V gene sequence: CDR1 SGHTA, CDR2 FQGNSA. This CDR3 contains 12 residues. Here the CDR3 DNA reads TGTGCCAGCAGCTCCCCCGGCTATGGCTACACCTTC. Translated: CASSSPGYGYTF.

This clonotype was detected many times. The J gene is TRBJ1-1, the V gene TRBV5-4; D not resolved. Germline loops: CDR1 SGHNT, CDR2 YYREEE (reference sequence). V was pared by 5 bases and J by 0 bases, with 14 bases between. The CDR3 contains 15 residues. This CDR3 reads CASRPSSGMNTEAFF. CDR3 DNA sequence: TGTGCCAGCAGGCCGTCTTCGGGAATGAACACTGAAGCTTTCTTT.

This clonotype was recorded at least ten times. The chain has TRBV19 and TRBJ1-2; possibly TRBD1 for D (5 bases). Germline V gene sequence: CDR1 LNHDA, CDR2 SQIVND (reference sequence). There are 15 residues in the CDR3. V was trimmed by 7 bases and J by 2 bases, leaving 17 bases between them. CDR3 sequence reads: CASTRISGGNYGYTF. The DNA of the CDR3 is TGTGCCAGTACTCGCATTTCCGGGGGGAACTATGGCTACACCTTC.

This clonotype was counted between two and nine times. The chain has TRBV5-1 and TRBJ2-4; 8 bases are a match to TRBD1. V was clipped by 2 bases and J by 5 bases; unmatched bases: 12. There are 17 residues in the CDR3. CDR1 SGHRS and CDR2 YFSETQ come from the germline V gene. The CDR3 DNA follows: TGCGCCAGCAGCTTCCCCCCAGCGCCAGGGGGCCAAAACATTCAGTACTTC. Translated, it gives CASSFPPAPGGQNIQYF.

This clonotype was counted many times. The V gene is TRBV7-2, the J gene TRBJ1-4; D may be TRBD1 (6 bases). The ends were cut back, 1 base at V and 7 bases at J, with 16 bases in the middle. Germline CDR1 SGHTA, CDR2 FQGNSA. The CDR3 totals 16 residues. The CDR3 DNA reads as TGTGCCAGCAGCTTAGTCGATCGGGGGGCGAGTGAAAAACTGTTTTTT. Protein product: CASSLVDRGASEKLFF.

The sample holds many counts of this clonotype. The chain recombines TRBV11-2 with TRBJ2-7; 7 nucleotides line up with TRBD1. Trimming removed 3 bases from V and 3 bases from J; junction bases left unmatched: 8. The CDR3 has 15 amino acids. Germline lookup yields CDR1 SGHAT and CDR2 FQNNGV. The CDR3 DNA sequence: TGTGCCAGCAGCTTTTCCCCGACAGGGATCTACGAGCAGTACTTC. It codes for CASSFSPTGIYEQYF.